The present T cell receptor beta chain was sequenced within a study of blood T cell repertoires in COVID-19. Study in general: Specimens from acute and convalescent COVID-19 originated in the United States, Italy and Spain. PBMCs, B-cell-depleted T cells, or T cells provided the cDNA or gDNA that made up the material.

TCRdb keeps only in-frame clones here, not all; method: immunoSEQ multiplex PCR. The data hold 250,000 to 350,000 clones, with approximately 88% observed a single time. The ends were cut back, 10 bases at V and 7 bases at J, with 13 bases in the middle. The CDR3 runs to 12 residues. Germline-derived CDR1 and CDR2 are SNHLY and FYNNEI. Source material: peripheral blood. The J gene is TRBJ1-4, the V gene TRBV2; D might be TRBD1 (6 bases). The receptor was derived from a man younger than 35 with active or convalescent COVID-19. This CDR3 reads CATYRDGEKLFF. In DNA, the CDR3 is TGTGCCACTTACAGGGACGGTGAAAAACTGTTTTTT.